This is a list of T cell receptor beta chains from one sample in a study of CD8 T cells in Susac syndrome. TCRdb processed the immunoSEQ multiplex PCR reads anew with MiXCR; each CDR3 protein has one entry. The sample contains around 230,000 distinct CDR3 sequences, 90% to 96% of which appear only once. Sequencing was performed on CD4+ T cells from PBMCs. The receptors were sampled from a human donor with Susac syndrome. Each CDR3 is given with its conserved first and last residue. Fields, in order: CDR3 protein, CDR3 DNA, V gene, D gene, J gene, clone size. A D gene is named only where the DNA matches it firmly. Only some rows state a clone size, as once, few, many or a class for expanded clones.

cdr3_aa: CSARGRLTSDAEAFF
cdr3_nt: TGCAGTGCTAGAGGGAGGTTGACTAGTGACGCTGAAGCTTTCTTT
v_call: TRBV20-1
d_call: -
j_call: TRBJ1-1
clone_size: -

cdr3_aa: CSARAGPELQETQYF
cdr3_nt: TGCAGTGCTAGAGCGGGGCCCGAACTACAAGAGACCCAGTACTTC
v_call: TRBV20-1
d_call: -
j_call: TRBJ2-5
clone_size: -

cdr3_aa: CSVETRLWNTEAFF
cdr3_nt: TGCAGCGTTGAAACTCGACTGTGGAACACTGAAGCTTTCTTT
v_call: TRBV29-1
d_call: -
j_call: TRBJ1-1
clone_size: -

cdr3_aa: CASQLAEASNEQFF
cdr3_nt: TGTGCCAGCCAACTAGCGGAAGCTTCCAATGAGCAGTTCTTC
v_call: TRBV7-8
d_call: TRBD2
j_call: TRBJ2-1
clone_size: -

cdr3_aa: CSGSRAAFAQYF
cdr3_nt: TGCAGCGGATCCCGGGCCGCATTTGCCCAGTACTTC
v_call: TRBV29-1
d_call: -
j_call: TRBJ2-5
clone_size: -

cdr3_aa: CASSLDPPRGYNEQFF
cdr3_nt: TGTGCCAGCAGCTTAGATCCCCCACGAGGCTACAATGAGCAGTTCTTC
v_call: TRBV11-2
d_call: -
j_call: TRBJ2-1
clone_size: -

cdr3_aa: CSVNVDEQFF
cdr3_nt: TGCAGCGTTAACGTCGATGAGCAGTTCTTC
v_call: TRBV29-1
d_call: -
j_call: TRBJ2-1
clone_size: once

cdr3_aa: CSATAVNGYTF
cdr3_nt: TGCAGCGCCACCGCGGTTAACGGCTACACCTTC
v_call: TRBV29-1
d_call: -
j_call: TRBJ1-2
clone_size: -

cdr3_aa: CASSSAGSTDTQYF
cdr3_nt: TGTGCCAGCAGTTCGGCAGGGAGCACAGATACGCAGTATTTT
v_call: TRBV28
d_call: -
j_call: TRBJ2-3
clone_size: -

cdr3_aa: CAPQRGHAYEQYF
cdr3_nt: TGTGCCCCCCAGAGGGGCCATGCCTACGAGCAGTACTTC
v_call: TRBV10-3
d_call: -
j_call: TRBJ2-7
clone_size: -

cdr3_aa: CASSPGPSAPYNEQFF
cdr3_nt: TGTGCCAGCTCACCAGGGCCTAGCGCCCCCTACAATGAGCAGTTCTTC
v_call: TRBV18
d_call: -
j_call: TRBJ2-1
clone_size: -

cdr3_aa: CASRTPTVQETQYF
cdr3_nt: TGTGCCAGCAGAACCCCGACAGTTCAAGAGACCCAGTACTTC
v_call: TRBV7-9
d_call: -
j_call: TRBJ2-5
clone_size: -

cdr3_aa: CASSTRGKSSYNEQFF
cdr3_nt: TGTGCCAGCAGTACCCGGGGCAAGAGCTCCTACAATGAGCAGTTCTTC
v_call: TRBV27
d_call: -
j_call: TRBJ2-1
clone_size: -

cdr3_aa: CASRKGHSGNTIYF
cdr3_nt: TGCGCCTCCAGGAAGGGACACTCTGGAAACACCATATATTTT
v_call: TRBV4-1
d_call: -
j_call: TRBJ1-3
clone_size: -

cdr3_aa: CASSLRLGSTDTQYF
cdr3_nt: TGTGCCAGCAGCTTAAGGCTCGGCAGCACAGATACGCAGTATTTT
v_call: TRBV7-9
d_call: -
j_call: TRBJ2-3
clone_size: -

cdr3_aa: CASSQGLDTSYNEQFF
cdr3_nt: TGTGCCAGCAGCCAAGGTCTGGACACTAGCTACAATGAGCAGTTCTTC
v_call: TRBV3-1
d_call: -
j_call: TRBJ2-1
clone_size: -

cdr3_aa: CSARRLMNTEAFF
cdr3_nt: TGCAGTGCTAGGCGGTTAATGAACACTGAAGCTTTCTTT
v_call: TRBV20-1
d_call: -
j_call: TRBJ1-1
clone_size: -

cdr3_aa: CASSQDRVSGRFNEQFF
cdr3_nt: TGCGCCAGCAGCCAAGATCGTGTTAGCGGGAGGTTCAATGAGCAGTTCTTC
v_call: TRBV4-1
d_call: TRBD2
j_call: TRBJ2-1
clone_size: -

cdr3_aa: CASSQDRLSNQPQHF
cdr3_nt: TGCGCCAGCAGCCAAGACAGGTTAAGCAATCAGCCCCAGCATTTT
v_call: TRBV4-1
d_call: -
j_call: TRBJ1-5
clone_size: -

cdr3_aa: CASSLARTGEADTQYF
cdr3_nt: TGTGCCAGCAGTTTAGCCCGGACAGGGGAGGCAGATACGCAGTATTTT
v_call: TRBV12-3/TRBV12-4
d_call: TRBD1
j_call: TRBJ2-3
clone_size: -

cdr3_aa: CASSPGAGTDTQYF
cdr3_nt: TGCGCCAGCAGCCCGGGGGCTGGCACAGATACGCAGTATTTT
v_call: TRBV5-1
d_call: -
j_call: TRBJ2-3
clone_size: -

cdr3_aa: CSVEGGNIQYF
cdr3_nt: TGCAGCGTTGAAGGGGGGAACATTCAGTACTTC
v_call: TRBV29-1
d_call: -
j_call: TRBJ2-4
clone_size: -

cdr3_aa: CASRPSGNTEAFF
cdr3_nt: TGTGCCAGCAGACCCTCAGGGAACACTGAAGCTTTCTTT
v_call: TRBV7-9
d_call: -
j_call: TRBJ1-1
clone_size: once

cdr3_aa: CASSSREGGERGF
cdr3_nt: TGTGCCAGCAGTTCGCGGGAGGGAGGGGAGAGAGGCTTC
v_call: TRBV28
d_call: -
j_call: TRBJ1-2
clone_size: -

cdr3_aa: CSVGTSVYEQYF
cdr3_nt: TGCAGTGTCGGGACTAGCGTGTACGAGCAGTACTTC
v_call: TRBV20-1
d_call: TRBD2
j_call: TRBJ2-7
clone_size: -

cdr3_aa: CASSAGTSGRAYEQFF
cdr3_nt: TGTGCCAGCAGCGCAGGGACTAGCGGGAGGGCCTATGAGCAGTTCTTC
v_call: TRBV7-3
d_call: TRBD2
j_call: TRBJ2-1
clone_size: -

cdr3_aa: CAWSVETGRFRGNQPQHF
cdr3_nt: TGTGCCTGGAGTGTTGAGACAGGGCGGTTTCGGGGCAATCAGCCCCAGCATTTT
v_call: TRBV30
d_call: TRBD1
j_call: TRBJ1-5
clone_size: -

cdr3_aa: CSAARDPRGKLFF
cdr3_nt: TGCAGTGCTGCACGGGATCCACGTGGAAAACTGTTTTTT
v_call: TRBV20-1
d_call: -
j_call: TRBJ1-4
clone_size: -

cdr3_aa: CASSQEGGRETQYF
cdr3_nt: TGTGCCAGCAGCCAAGAGGGGGGTAGAGAGACCCAGTACTTC
v_call: TRBV4-2
d_call: -
j_call: TRBJ2-5
clone_size: -

cdr3_aa: CASSLEAGGPQTQYF
cdr3_nt: TGTGCCAGCAGCTTAGAAGCGGGAGGGCCCCAGACCCAGTACTTC
v_call: TRBV7-6
d_call: TRBD2
j_call: TRBJ2-5
clone_size: -

cdr3_aa: CASSLRRKSYNEQFF
cdr3_nt: TGTGCCAGCAGCTTACGTCGGAAATCCTACAATGAGCAGTTCTTC
v_call: TRBV7-9
d_call: -
j_call: TRBJ2-1
clone_size: -

cdr3_aa: CASSLIGTSGLYEQYF
cdr3_nt: TGTGCCAGCAGTTTAATAGGGACTAGCGGGCTGTACGAGCAGTACTTC
v_call: TRBV28
d_call: TRBD2
j_call: TRBJ2-7
clone_size: -

cdr3_aa: CASSFPGAQYF
cdr3_nt: TGTGCCAGCAGCTTCCCTGGGGCGCAGTATTTT
v_call: TRBV7-9
d_call: -
j_call: TRBJ2-3
clone_size: -

cdr3_aa: CASSLSLSSGNTIYF
cdr3_nt: TGTGCCAGCAGCTTGTCATTGAGCTCTGGAAACACCATATATTTT
v_call: TRBV7-9
d_call: -
j_call: TRBJ1-3
clone_size: -

cdr3_aa: CASSVNRNNEQFF
cdr3_nt: TGTGCCAGCAGCGTCAACCGGAACAATGAGCAGTTCTTC
v_call: TRBV7-2
d_call: -
j_call: TRBJ2-1
clone_size: -

cdr3_aa: CASSFGLAGENEQFF
cdr3_nt: TGTGCCAGTAGTTTCGGACTAGCGGGAGAGAATGAGCAGTTCTTC
v_call: TRBV19
d_call: TRBD2
j_call: TRBJ2-1
clone_size: few

cdr3_aa: CAGGGQSLNTEAFF
cdr3_nt: TGTGCTGGGGGGGGACAGTCCCTGAACACTGAAGCTTTCTTT
v_call: TRBV30
d_call: TRBD1
j_call: TRBJ1-1
clone_size: -

cdr3_aa: CSAYWTVTHSYNEQFF
cdr3_nt: TGCAGTGCCTATTGGACTGTGACTCACTCCTACAATGAGCAGTTCTTC
v_call: TRBV20-1
d_call: -
j_call: TRBJ2-1
clone_size: -

cdr3_aa: CASSDTTGGEKLFF
cdr3_nt: TGCGCCAGCAGCGATACGACAGGGGGCGAAAAACTGTTTTTT
v_call: TRBV4-1
d_call: TRBD1
j_call: TRBJ1-4
clone_size: -

cdr3_aa: CASSQEVLGTEAFF
cdr3_nt: TGTGCCAGCAGCCAAGAGGTCCTGGGCACTGAAGCTTTCTTT
v_call: TRBV3-1
d_call: -
j_call: TRBJ1-1
clone_size: -

cdr3_aa: CSVADRAEAFF
cdr3_nt: TGCAGCGTTGCGGACAGGGCTGAAGCTTTCTTT
v_call: TRBV29-1
d_call: TRBD1
j_call: TRBJ1-1
clone_size: -

cdr3_aa: CASSNRGSYGYTF
cdr3_nt: TGTGCCAGTAGTAACAGGGGAAGCTATGGCTACACCTTC
v_call: TRBV19
d_call: TRBD1
j_call: TRBJ1-2
clone_size: -

cdr3_aa: CASSHPGTSSYNEQFF
cdr3_nt: TGCGCCAGCAGTCACCCCGGGACTTCATCCTACAATGAGCAGTTCTTC
v_call: TRBV23-1
d_call: -
j_call: TRBJ2-1
clone_size: -

cdr3_aa: CASSPQSSGMYNEQFF
cdr3_nt: TGTGCCAGCTCACCACAGTCTAGCGGGATGTACAATGAGCAGTTCTTC
v_call: TRBV18
d_call: TRBD2
j_call: TRBJ2-1
clone_size: -

cdr3_aa: CAWRVWGGGLFF
cdr3_nt: TGTGCCTGGAGAGTTTGGGGGGGCGGGCTGTTTTTT
v_call: TRBV30
d_call: -
j_call: TRBJ2-2
clone_size: -

cdr3_aa: CASVNRQGALSITDTQYF
cdr3_nt: TGTGCCAGCGTCAATAGACAGGGGGCATTATCTATCACAGATACGCAGTATTTT
v_call: TRBV12-3/TRBV12-4
d_call: TRBD1
j_call: TRBJ2-3
clone_size: once

cdr3_aa: CSVGNLRPGSGRYNEQFF
cdr3_nt: TGCAGCGTTGGAAACCTGAGGCCCGGGTCTGGGAGGTACAATGAGCAGTTCTTC
v_call: TRBV29-1
d_call: -
j_call: TRBJ2-1
clone_size: -

cdr3_aa: CASRQGGPYEQYF
cdr3_nt: TGTGCCAGCAGGCAGGGGGGGCCCTACGAGCAGTACTTC
v_call: TRBV6-6
d_call: -
j_call: TRBJ2-7
clone_size: -

cdr3_aa: CAWTVGRSPKDEQFF
cdr3_nt: TGTGCCTGGACGGTGGGTCGGAGTCCGAAGGATGAGCAGTTCTTC
v_call: TRBV30
d_call: -
j_call: TRBJ2-1
clone_size: -

cdr3_aa: CASGDRGVFEQYF
cdr3_nt: TGTGCCAGCGGGGACAGGGGAGTATTCGAGCAGTACTTC
v_call: TRBV28
d_call: TRBD1
j_call: TRBJ2-7
clone_size: -

cdr3_aa: CASSYGQENYNEQFF
cdr3_nt: TGTGCCAGCAGTTACGGACAGGAGAACTACAATGAGCAGTTCTTC
v_call: TRBV6-6
d_call: TRBD1
j_call: TRBJ2-1
clone_size: -

cdr3_aa: CSAHRDYTGELFF
cdr3_nt: TGCAGCGCCCACCGGGACTACACCGGGGAGCTGTTTTTT
v_call: TRBV29-1
d_call: -
j_call: TRBJ2-2
clone_size: once

cdr3_aa: CASSEDPNGEQFF
cdr3_nt: TGCGCCAGCAGCGAGGACCCCAATGGGGAGCAGTTCTTC
v_call: TRBV5-1
d_call: -
j_call: TRBJ2-1
clone_size: -

cdr3_aa: CASRKGQYTEAFF
cdr3_nt: TGTGCCAGCAGGAAAGGACAGTACACTGAAGCTTTCTTT
v_call: TRBV5-4
d_call: -
j_call: TRBJ1-1
clone_size: -

cdr3_aa: CASSLGGRYSGANVLTF
cdr3_nt: TGTGCCAGCAGTTTAGGGGGACGGTACTCTGGGGCCAACGTCCTGACTTTC
v_call: TRBV12-3/TRBV12-4
d_call: -
j_call: TRBJ2-6
clone_size: -

cdr3_aa: CSPRGVAGSNEQFF
cdr3_nt: TGCAGCCCTCGTGGGGTAGCGGGATCCAATGAGCAGTTCTTC
v_call: TRBV29-1
d_call: TRBD2
j_call: TRBJ2-1
clone_size: -

cdr3_aa: CASSQGERDNQPQHF
cdr3_nt: TGCGCCAGCAGCCAAGGGGAAAGGGACAATCAGCCCCAGCATTTT
v_call: TRBV4-1
d_call: -
j_call: TRBJ1-5
clone_size: -

cdr3_aa: CSVEDRGGTEAFF
cdr3_nt: TGCAGCGTTGAAGACAGGGGCGGAACTGAAGCTTTCTTT
v_call: TRBV29-1
d_call: -
j_call: TRBJ1-1
clone_size: few

cdr3_aa: CAIRDRTYEQYF
cdr3_nt: TGTGCCATCAGGGACAGGACCTACGAGCAGTACTTC
v_call: TRBV10-3
d_call: TRBD1
j_call: TRBJ2-7
clone_size: -

cdr3_aa: CASTKGRTQYF
cdr3_nt: TGTGCCAGCACCAAGGGCCGGACGCAGTATTTT
v_call: TRBV6-5
d_call: -
j_call: TRBJ2-3
clone_size: -